Given below is one T cell receptor (beta chain) in context. Its specific antigen is unknown. No base-level quality is on record; no much larger clone is a single base apart. Based on the germline V gene, the CDR1 and CDR2 sequences are MNHNS and SASEGT. V lost 4 bases and J lost 2 bases; the stretch between them is 17 bases long. The CDR3 starts with the cysteine, ends with the phenylalanine, and has 16 residues. Just CDR3 DNA is preserved here, 48 bases in frame from base 1. The data stem from a study of technical replicates of blood from a handful of donors (TCRdb year 2017). The protocol used for the library was the immunoSEQ multiplex PCR assay. The table was pulled from immuneACCESS by TCRdb, which kept in-frame rearrangements only. Such tables lose some clones; where checked, under half of the loss comes from unresolved V genes, and the rest has no known cause. Within this sample are 59,000 or so clones, with about 94% of them counted one time only. Roughly 4% of the sample is taken by the ten largest.

The sequencing input was PBMCs. Recombination connected TRBV6-1 to TRBJ2-5; TRBD1 is a possible D gene, resting on 6 matching bases. This TCR came from a human donor in good health. Some clones in this sample may be carry-over from other donors' samples. The bases are TGTGCCAGCAGTGGGAGACAGGCGCATGAACAAGAGACCCAGTACTTC. This translates into CASSGRQAHEQETQYF.